The 31 T cell receptor beta chains listed next were all sequenced from one sample in a study of blood T cell repertoires in COVID-19. Here immunoSEQ multiplex PCR was the method, and the copy in TCRdb shows in-frame clones only, minus some. The sample shows around 250,000 clones, around 83% of them seen only once. Input material: PBMCs or T cells enriched from blood (not recorded which). Receptor source: a man aged 35 to 55 who had been exposed to COVID-19.

This CDR3 reads CSARRGETQYF. The CDR3 bases are TGCAGTGCTAGGAGGGGGGAGACCCAGTACTTC. This sequence joins TRBV20-1 and TRBJ2-5, with D perhaps TRBD1 (6 bases). CDR3 length equals 11 residues. Germline CDR1 DFQATT, CDR2 SNEGSKA (reference sequence). V was cut by 3 bases and J by 5 bases, with 7 bases left in between.

The rearrangement uses TRBV27 and TRBJ2-7; 9 bases match TRBD1. CDR1 and CDR2 from the germline V gene are MNHEY and SMNVEV (reference sequence). The J segment lost 5 bases and the V segment lost 7 bases, leaving 6 bases of the junction unmatched. This CDR3 comprises 13 residues. The CDR3 region is CASMGTGYHEQYF. CDR3 coding DNA: TGTGCCAGCATGGGGACAGGGTACCACGAGCAGTACTTC.

The genes are TRBV7-9 and TRBJ2-1; 7 positions agree with TRBD2. Germline CDR1 SEHNR, CDR2 FQNEAQ (reference sequence). This CDR3 is built from 15 residues. Trimming removed 4 bases from V and 5 bases from J; junction bases left unmatched: 8. DNA for the CDR3: TGTGCCAGCAGCTCCGCGGGAGCCCGAGACAATGAGCAGTTCTTC. Amino acids: CASSSAGARDNEQFF. The complete variable domain, with remaining parts taken from reference TRBV7-9 and TRBJ2-1, reads DTGVSQNPRHKITKRGQNVTFRCDPISEHNRLYWYRQTLGQGPEFLTYFQNEAQLEKSRLLSDRFSAERPKGSFSTLEIQRTEQGDSAMYLCASSSAGARDNEQFFGPGTRLTVL.

This sequence joins TRBV10-3 and TRBJ1-1; no clear D. Deletions cut 0 bases from V and 6 bases from J, with 14 bases between. Germline loops: CDR1 ENHRY, CDR2 SYGVKD. This CDR3 is built from 15 residues. Written as DNA, the CDR3 is TGTGCCATCAGTGAGTCGGCGGCGGGAAAGGCTGAAGCTTTCTTT. Translated: CAISESAAGKAEAFF.

This clone was detected once. The chain has TRBV10-3 and TRBJ1-2; 8 positions agree with TRBD1. Germline CDR1 and CDR2: ENHRY and SYGVKD. The length of the CDR3 is 14 residues. V dropped 10 bases and J dropped 3; count of bases not matched to a gene: 10. DNA of the CDR3: TGTGCCAGCAAACCGACAGGGGCGGACTATGGCTACACCTTC. Its protein is CASKPTGADYGYTF.

This chain joins TRBV29-1 and TRBJ2-2, with 10 positions matching TRBD2. V dropped 6 bases and J dropped 5; count of bases not matched to a gene: 9. The CDR3 runs 15 residues. Looked up from germline, CDR1 is SQVTM and CDR2 is ANQGSEA. The CDR3: CSVADSGRNTGELFF. The CDR3 DNA follows: TGCAGCGTGGCCGATAGCGGGAGGAATACCGGGGAGCTGTTTTTT.

The chain uses TRBV28 and TRBJ2-3; 12 bases map to TRBD2. The CDR3 has 16 residues. Germline V gene data show CDR1 as MDHEN and CDR2 as SYDVKM. V lost 6 bases and J lost 12; bases outside the gene matches: 16. CDR3 protein: CASRRGGIRTSGNQYF. In DNA form, the CDR3 reads TGTGCCAGCAGACGAGGGGGAATTCGGACTAGCGGGAACCAGTATTTT.

This clone has just a few counts. The gene calls are TRBV5-1 and TRBJ2-1, with D perhaps TRBD2 (6 bases). This CDR3 spans 15 amino acids. Deletions cut 2 bases from V and 9 bases from J, with 18 bases between. CDR1 and CDR2 (germline): SGHRS, YFSETQ. This chain's CDR3 is CASSLWRDRFVEQFF. As DNA, the CDR3 is TGCGCCAGCAGCTTATGGCGGGATCGGTTCGTTGAGCAGTTCTTC.

CDR3 loop: CASSLKGWDIGEQYF. The DNA for the CDR3 is TGTGCCAGCAGCCTAAAGGGCTGGGACATCGGCGAGCAGTACTTC. The chain couples TRBV7-6 to TRBJ2-7, with D perhaps TRBD1 (6 bases). Germline loops: CDR1 SGHVS, CDR2 FNYEAQ. Trimming pared 5 bases from V and 6 bases from J, leaving 20 bases between. The CDR3 has 15 residues.

The chain couples TRBV3-1 (or the pseudogene TRBV3-2) to TRBJ2-7; possibly TRBD2 for D (6 bases). Germline V lookup: CDR1 LGHDT, CDR2 YNNKEL (reference sequence). The CDR3 contains 14 residues. Trimming pared 4 bases from V and 4 bases from J, leaving 14 bases between. CDR3 amino acids: CASSPTRAGYEQYF. For the CDR3, the DNA is TGTGCCAGCAGCCCGACCAGGGCGGGGTACGAGCAGTACTTC.

The V call is TRBV14, the J call TRBJ2-1; D ambiguous. Per the germline V gene, CDR1 is SGHDN and CDR2 is FVKESK. V lost 0 bases to trimming and J lost 10 bases, with 4 bases between them. The CDR3 spans 11 residues. The CDR3 here is CASSQEREQFF. CDR3 nucleotides: TGTGCCAGCAGCCAAGAGAGGGAGCAGTTCTTC.

The J gene is TRBJ1-2, the V gene TRBV3-1 (or the pseudogene TRBV3-2); unclear D gene. The CDR3 contains 14 residues. Germline values: CDR1 LGHDT, CDR2 YNNKEL (reference sequence). V was clipped by 0 bases and J by 4 bases, with 9 bases between them. CDR3: CASSQDAQSYGYTF. The CDR3 region has the DNA TGTGCCAGCAGCCAAGACGCACAGTCCTATGGCTACACCTTC.

The chain has TRBV5-8 and TRBJ2-7, with 9 bases identical to TRBD1. Germline CDR1 and CDR2: SGHTS and YDEGEE. Germline trimming cut 6 bases from V and 1 base from J; bases unmatched to any gene: 11. The CDR3 consists of 16 residues. The CDR3, as DNA: TGTGCCAGCACCCCAAGGTACAGGGGGCTATCCTACGAGCAGTACTTC. This translates into CASTPRYRGLSYEQYF. Using reference TRBV5-8 and TRBJ2-7 for the parts outside the CDR3, the full variable domain is EAGVTQSPTHLIKTRGQQATLRCSPISGHTSVYWYQQALGLGLQFLLWYDEGEERNRGNFPPRFSGRQFPNYSSELNVNALELEDSALYLCASTPRYRGLSYEQYFGPGTRLTVT.

The CDR3 DNA reads TGTGCCACCAGTGGGCCTAGCGGATCCTACAATGAGCAGTTCTTC. Residues: CATSGPSGSYNEQFF. J is TRBJ2-1 and V is TRBV24-1, with 7 bases matching TRBD2. V gave up 5 bases and J gave up 1 base; unmatched junction bases: 4. The CDR3 spans 15 residues. The germline V gene has CDR1 KGHDR and CDR2 SFDVKD.

J is TRBJ2-7 and V is TRBV9, with TRBD1 matching over 8 bases. The CDR3 consists of 14 residues. Losses at the gene ends were 7 bases for V and 4 bases for J; bases not matched to a gene: 10. Germline CDR1 reads SGDLS; CDR2 reads YYNGEE. The CDR3 is CASGPVQGGYEQYF. Written as DNA, the CDR3 is TGTGCCAGCGGACCTGTACAGGGGGGTTACGAGCAGTACTTC.

The rearrangement joins TRBV5-1 to TRBJ2-7; TRBD2 agrees at 8 bases. The trim removed 2 bases at V and 2 bases at J, leaving 3 bases unmatched. Germline CDR1 is SGHRS and CDR2 is YFSETQ. The CDR3 runs 14 residues. This CDR3 reads CASSFSGIAYEQYF. Written as DNA, the CDR3 is TGCGCCAGCAGCTTTAGCGGGATAGCCTACGAGCAGTACTTC.

The chain carries TRBV6-1 and TRBJ2-3; TRBD2 might be the D (7 bases). The germline V gene encodes CDR1 MNHNS and CDR2 SASEGT. CDR3 length: 14 residues. V lost 8 bases to trimming and J lost 6 bases, with 18 bases between them. The DNA for the CDR3 is TGTGCCAGCGCCACGTCGGGGGGCTCGGATACGCAGTATTTT. This gives the protein CASATSGGSDTQYF.

The chain links TRBV10-1 to TRBJ2-7, with 8 positions matching TRBD1. The J segment lost 1 base and the V segment lost 8 bases, leaving 1 base of the junction unmatched. The CDR3 is 12 amino acids. Germline CDR1 reads WNHNN; CDR2 reads SYGVQD (reference sequence). CDR3 protein: CASGDRSYEQYF. The CDR3 coding sequence is TGCGCCAGCGGGGACAGGTCCTACGAGCAGTACTTC.

The chain couples TRBV10-2 to TRBJ2-7, with TRBD1 matching 8 bases. V trimming: 4 bases; J trimming: 3 bases; junction bases outside the gene matches: 2. Germline V gives CDR1 WSHSY, CDR2 SAAADI. The CDR3 has 13 residues. The DNA for the CDR3 is TGCGCCAGCAGTGTTGACAGGGGCTACGAGCAGTACTTC. The encoded protein is CASSVDRGYEQYF.

The J gene is TRBJ2-7, the V gene TRBV5-1, with 10 bases fitting TRBD2. The germline V gene encodes CDR1 SGHRS and CDR2 YFSETQ. CDR3 length equals 17 residues. Trimming took 4 bases from V and 6 from J; bases not matched to a gene: 16. CDR3 nucleotide sequence: TGCGCCAGCAGCCGACCTAGCGGGAGTTTTGGGGTCTCCGAGCAGTACTTC. Protein: CASSRPSGSFGVSEQYF.

The V call is TRBV3-1 (or the pseudogene TRBV3-2), the J call TRBJ2-4, with 7 nucleotides matching TRBD2. The CDR3 consists of 15 residues. Germline V CDR1 and CDR2: LGHDT, YNNKEL (reference sequence). The junction had 17 bases not matched to a gene; V was cut back by 10 bases and J by 8 bases. The CDR3 loop reads CATSRLSGGEDIQYF. The CDR3 DNA follows: TGTGCCACGAGCCGACTCTCGGGGGGTGAGGACATTCAGTACTTC.

The CDR3 is CAWSKQGGLETQYF. The CDR3 coding sequence is TGTGCCTGGAGTAAACAGGGCGGGTTGGAGACCCAGTACTTC. This chain connects TRBV30 to TRBJ2-5; perhaps TRBD1 as D (6 bases). The CDR3 runs 14 residues. V was trimmed by 2 bases and J by 5 bases, leaving 15 bases between them. Germline V gene data show CDR1 as GTSNPN and CDR2 as SVGIG (reference sequence).

About this clone: The sample carries other DNA sequences with the same CDR3. This chain links TRBV6-5 with TRBJ2-3, with 13 bases matching TRBD2. Per germline, CDR1 MNHEY and CDR2 SVGAGI. CDR3 length: 14 residues. The V and J ends lost 6 bases and 5 bases, in that order; junction bases with no gene match: 2. In nucleotides, the CDR3 is TGTGCCAGCAGGGGACTAGCGGGAAGAGATACGCAGTATTTT. This sequence encodes CASRGLAGRDTQYF.

The chain couples TRBV11-3 to TRBJ2-5, with 8 bases aligning to TRBD1. CDR3 size: 16 residues. The V and J ends lost 0 bases and 5 bases, in that order; junction bases with no gene match: 8. The V gene's germline CDR1 is SGHNT and CDR2 YENEEA. The CDR3, as DNA: TGTGCCAGCAGCTTAGAATATCAGGGGGCGAGGGAGACCCAGTACTTC. This encodes CASSLEYQGARETQYF.

The chain couples TRBV7-9 to TRBJ1-2; unclear D gene. This CDR3 has 11 amino acids. In germline, CDR1 is SEHNR, CDR2 FQNEAQ (reference sequence). The V end lost 5 bases, the J end lost 8 bases, and 9 bases lay between the germline ends. CDR3 nucleotide sequence: TGTGCCAGCAGCGTAACAGTCGGCTACACCTTC. Its translation is CASSVTVGYTF.

This clone was counted only a few times. The CDR3 reads CASSPGSGGTQYF. CDR3 bases: TGTGCCAGCAGCCCCGGTTCAGGGGGTACGCAGTATTTT. This chain uses TRBV3-1 (or the pseudogene TRBV3-2) with TRBJ2-3, with 7 bases aligning to TRBD1. Looked up from germline, CDR1 is LGHDT and CDR2 is YNNKEL (reference sequence). This CDR3 has 13 residues. V was clipped by 4 bases and J by 8 bases; unmatched bases: 6.

This chain connects TRBV15 to TRBJ2-1; 8 bases agree with TRBD2. The V gene end was trimmed by 4 bases and the J gene end by 7 bases; junction bases not matched to a gene: 6. The CDR3 has 14 amino acids. The germline V gene has CDR1 LNHNV and CDR2 YYDKDF (reference sequence). CDR3 nucleotides: TGTGCCACCAGCAAAGCGGGAGCCGTTAATGAGCAGTTCTTC. Protein product: CATSKAGAVNEQFF.

The gene calls are TRBV4-2 and TRBJ1-6; D is undetermined. Germline-derived CDR1 and CDR2 are LGHNA and YNFKEQ. The CDR3 runs to 14 residues. V lost 3 bases, J lost 10 bases, and 13 bases lay in between. In DNA, the CDR3 is TGTGCCAGCAGCCAGTCCGAAGCGGCCTCACCCCTCCACTTT. As protein: CASSQSEAASPLHF.

The V gene is TRBV7-9, the J gene TRBJ1-5; D gene ambiguous. Germline-derived CDR1 and CDR2 are SEHNR and FQNEAQ (reference sequence). The length of the CDR3 is 16 residues. V was clipped by 1 base and J by 4 bases, with 14 bases between them. The CDR3 nucleotides are TGTGCCAGCAGCTTAGTGATTTCGGGTGGTAATCAGCCCCAGCATTTT. Translating it yields CASSLVISGGNQPQHF.

V is TRBV27 and J is TRBJ1-3, with TRBD1 identical over 9 bases. There are 14 residues in the CDR3. V shed 9 bases, J shed 7 bases, and the junction held 10 bases outside the gene matches. The germline gives CDR1 MNHEY, CDR2 SMNVEV (reference sequence). CDR3 in amino acids: CARRDREGLNTIYF. CDR3 DNA sequence: TGTGCCAGAAGGGACAGGGAGGGTTTGAACACCATATATTTT.

The chain joins TRBV10-1 to TRBJ1-2, with a weak D call TRBD1 (5 bases). The germline V gene encodes CDR1 WNHNN and CDR2 SYGVQD (reference sequence). The CDR3 runs 15 residues. V was shortened by 7 bases and J by 5 bases, with 20 bases between the two germline ends. DNA of the CDR3: TGCGCCAGCAACCATCGGGGGACGGAAAATTATGGCTACACCTTC. Protein sequence: CASNHRGTENYGYTF.